These 21 T cell receptor beta chains came from one sample sequenced in a study of vaccination effects on CD4 cells after COVID-19. These receptors' antigens are unknown. Sequencing was performed with immunoSEQ multiplex PCR; in TCRdb, only in-frame clones are kept and a portion is missing. The data hold 65,000 to 75,000 clones, with about 67% observed a single time. Ahead of sequencing, the ViraFEST assay grew antigen-specific CD4+ T cells using viral peptide pools. Isolation of CD4+ T cells took place after around 10 days of culture. Either the BNT162b2 or mRNA-1273 vaccine was given to participants in two doses. The sequencing here drew on CD4+ T cells from PBMCs cultured with HCoV-229E spike peptides, taken after COVID-19 vaccination. The source of these receptors is a human donor who received a COVID-19 vaccine.

The chain couples TRBV4-1 to TRBJ2-2; a weak D match, TRBD2 (5 bases). The CDR3 is 14 amino acids. V was cut by 4 bases and J by 5 bases, with 11 bases left in between. Germline V CDR1 and CDR2: MGHRA, YSYEKL. Written as DNA, the CDR3 is TGCGCCAGCAGCCCTAACACTAGAACCGGGGAGCTGTTTTTT. Protein product: CASSPNTRTGELFF.

The CDR3 DNA reads as TGTGCCAGCAGCTTAGGTCAGACGGGCTACACCTTC. It specifies CASSLGQTGYTF. The chain is built from TRBV7-2 and TRBJ1-2, with D uncertain. This CDR3 region has 12 residues. In germline, CDR1 is SGHTA, CDR2 FQGNSA. Trimming cost V 1 base and J 8 bases, with 8 bases left between them.

The chain uses TRBV7-9 and TRBJ1-1; D not resolved. The CDR3 has 13 residues. The germline V and J ends were trimmed by 5 bases and 0 bases, with 7 bases remaining between them. The germline CDR1 and CDR2 sequences are SEHNR and FQNEAQ (reference sequence). The CDR3 reads CASSIAVNTEAFF. The CDR3 coding sequence is TGTGCCAGCAGCATCGCAGTGAACACTGAAGCTTTCTTT.

This clone was recorded a few times. The chain combines TRBV7-9 with TRBJ1-2; tentative D call: TRBD1 (6 bases). The CDR3 has 15 amino acids. Germline-derived CDR1 and CDR2 are SEHNR and FQNEAQ (reference sequence). Between the trimmed V and J ends, which lost 0 bases and 8 bases, there was a span of 16 bases. CDR3 loop: CASSLAAGGGYGYTF. The CDR3 DNA sequence: TGTGCCAGCAGCTTAGCGGCGGGGGGCGGGTACGGCTACACCTTC.

The genes are TRBV9 and TRBJ2-5; the D gene is possibly TRBD1 (6 bases). The CDR3 contains 15 residues. V was shortened by 4 bases and J by 5 bases, with 18 bases between the two germline ends. Germline loops: CDR1 SGDLS, CDR2 YYNGEE. The CDR3 spells CASSQNTGPGETQYF. The CDR3 bases are TGTGCCAGCAGCCAAAATACAGGGCCCGGGGAGACCCAGTACTTC. The full variable domain, in which reference TRBV9 and TRBJ2-5 provide the parts outside the CDR3, is DSGVTQTPKHLITATGQRVTLRCSPRSGDLSVYWYQQSLDQGLQFLIQYYNGEERAKGNILERFSAQQFPDLHSELNLSSLELGDSALYFCASSQNTGPGETQYFGPGTRLLVL.

This chain connects TRBV12-5 to TRBJ1-5, with a tentative D call TRBD1 (5 bases). This CDR3 is built from 16 residues. V lost 0 bases, J lost 5 bases, and 14 bases lay in between. Germline values: CDR1 LGHNT, CDR2 FRNRAP. The CDR3 DNA reads TGTGCTAGTGGTTTGGTACTGGGGCTGGGGGATCAGCCCCAGCATTTT. Its translation is CASGLVLGLGDQPQHF.

V usage is TRBV6-5 and J usage is TRBJ2-5, with a tentative D call TRBD2 (5 bases). Germline CDR1 and CDR2: MNHEY and SVGAGI. The CDR3 spans 13 residues. Between the trimmed V and J ends, which lost 10 bases and 5 bases, there was a span of 17 bases. The CDR3 bases are TGTGCCATCTCGAGGAGGCTGGGGGAGACCCAGTACTTC. Its translation is CAISRRLGETQYF.

The rearrangement links TRBV24-1 to TRBJ2-1, with 12 positions matching TRBD1. Germline lookup yields CDR1 KGHDR and CDR2 SFDVKD. V was pared by 5 bases and J by 8 bases, with 9 bases of the junction left unmatched. CDR3 length: 16 residues. Written as DNA, the CDR3 is TGTGCCACCAGTGGGGTTGGGGACAGGGGGCTCTATGAGCAGTTCTTC. Amino acid sequence: CATSGVGDRGLYEQFF.

The J gene is TRBJ1-2, the V gene TRBV27; no clear D gene. Germline V lookup: CDR1 MNHEY, CDR2 SMNVEV (reference sequence). V lost 5 bases and J 4 bases, leaving 14 bases between the germline ends. The CDR3 contains 14 residues. DNA for the CDR3: TGTGCCAGCAGTCGCGACGGCCACCCCTATGGCTACACCTTC. Amino acid sequence: CASSRDGHPYGYTF.

This chain joins TRBV30 and TRBJ2-7; 9 nucleotides match TRBD1. With V trimmed by 5 bases and J by 3 bases, 8 bases remained unmatched. Germline loops: CDR1 GTSNPN, CDR2 SVGIG (reference sequence). The CDR3 loop spans 14 amino acids. The CDR3 protein is CAWSSGTGLYEQYV. The DNA for the CDR3 is TGTGCCTGGTCTTCAGGGACAGGGCTCTACGAGCAGTACGTC.

The gene calls are TRBV7-2 and TRBJ2-3, with D perhaps TRBD1 (6 bases). The CDR3 is 14 amino acids. The V and J ends lost 5 bases and 4 bases respectively, with 13 bases between them. In germline, CDR1 is SGHTA, CDR2 FQGNSA. This CDR3 is CASSPQTGSDTQYF. DNA of the CDR3: TGTGCCAGCAGCCCGCAGACAGGATCAGATACGCAGTATTTT.

The V call is TRBV19, the J call TRBJ1-1; D ambiguous. The CDR3 is 13 residues long. The ends were cut back, 10 bases at V and 5 bases at J, with 17 bases in the middle. Germline values: CDR1 LNHDA, CDR2 SQIVND (reference sequence). The CDR3: CATVPRRRTEAFF. DNA for the CDR3: TGTGCCACCGTTCCCAGACGTCGGACTGAAGCTTTCTTT.

CDR3 protein: CARSLGQSSPLSSYEQYV. CDR3 DNA sequence: TGTGCCAGAAGCTTGGGACAGTCTTCCCCCCTGAGCTCCTACGAGCAGTACGTC. This sequence joins TRBV5-3 and TRBJ2-7; TRBD1 is a possible D gene (5 bases). TRBV5-3 is sorted into the ORF group, with uncertain function. CDR3 length: 18 amino acids. V was trimmed by 0 bases and J by 0 bases, leaving 19 bases between them.

This clone turned up a few times. V is TRBV2 and J is TRBJ1-1; D uncertain. The V end was cut by 2 bases, the J end by 0 bases, with 7 bases between. This CDR3 contains 14 residues. The germline V gene encodes CDR1 SNHLY and CDR2 FYNNEI. CDR3 sequence: CASSEQTMNTEAFF. The CDR3 region has the DNA TGTGCCAGCAGTGAACAGACCATGAACACTGAAGCTTTCTTT.

The CDR3 is CASSSTTGSGANVLTF. The CDR3 DNA reads TGTGCCAGCAGTTCCACCACGGGGTCTGGGGCCAACGTCCTGACTTTC. The chain carries TRBV6-6 and TRBJ2-6; D perhaps matches TRBD2 (5 bases). Germline CDR1 MNHNY, CDR2 SVGAGI (reference sequence). V was trimmed by 4 bases and J by 1 base, leaving 11 bases between them. This CDR3 contains 16 residues.

This chain connects TRBV5-5 to TRBJ1-2; D remains unclear. The CDR3 spans 13 residues. V lost 6 bases and J lost 7, with 16 bases in between. CDR1 is SGHKS and CDR2 is YYEKEE in the germline V gene (reference sequence). This CDR3 is CASIDTVRSGYTF. CDR3 bases: TGTGCCAGCATTGATACGGTTAGATCTGGCTACACCTTC.

The V call is TRBV21-1, the J call TRBJ2-7; the table assigns TRBD2, which was not confirmed against the DNA. TRBV21-1 counts as a pseudogene. The length of the CDR3 is 16 residues. The CDR3 sequence is CASSKAPGRCPYEQYV. The CDR3 coding sequence is TGTGCCAGCAGCAAAGCCCCAGGGAGGTGCCCCTACGAGCAGTACGTC.

The chain combines TRBV2 with TRBJ1-6, with unresolved D. Trimming took off 6 bases at V and 3 bases at J, with 9 bases between the two ends. This CDR3 spans 14 amino acids. Germline V lookup: CDR1 SNHLY, CDR2 FYNNEI. CDR3 DNA: TGTGCCAGCAGGCTGACGGTCTATAATTCACCCCTCCACTTT. As protein: CASRLTVYNSPLHF.

This clone was seen only once. CDR3 sequence (DNA): TGTGCCAGCTGGACAGGGGTGGGCAATCAGCCCCAGCATTTT. This gives the protein CASWTGVGNQPQHF. The V call is TRBV18, the J call TRBJ1-5; TRBD1 matches at 9 bases. Germline V gene lookup returns CDR1 KGHSH and CDR2 LQKENI. CDR3 length: 14 residues. Trimming cost V 7 bases and J 2 bases; bases outside gene matches: 3.

CDR3 DNA: TGTGCCACCAGTGATTTGGGCAGGGGGAAGGGGAATGAGCAGTTCTTC. Protein sequence: CATSDLGRGKGNEQFF. The rearrangement links TRBV24-1 to TRBJ2-1, with 7 bases that match TRBD1. From germline, CDR1 is KGHDR and CDR2 SFDVKD. The CDR3 sequence is 16 residues long. J lost 7 bases, V lost 0 bases, and 8 bases had no gene match.

The genes are TRBV5-5 and TRBJ2-2; D possibly corresponds to TRBD1 (5 bases). Trimming pared 0 bases from V and 7 bases from J, leaving 16 bases between. Germline CDR1 SGHKS, CDR2 YYEKEE (reference sequence). The CDR3 sequence is 16 residues long. CDR3 DNA sequence: TGTGCCAGCAGCTTGGGCTCAGGGATTTTGGGCGGGGAGCTGTTTTTT. Amino acids: CASSLGSGILGGELFF. The full variable domain, completed using reference TRBV5-5 and TRBJ2-2, is DAGVTQSPTHLIKTRGQQVTLRCSPISGHKSVSWYQQVLGQGPQFIFQYYEKEERGRGNFPDRFSARQFPNYSSELNVNALLLGDSALYLCASSLGSGILGGELFFGEGSRLTVL.